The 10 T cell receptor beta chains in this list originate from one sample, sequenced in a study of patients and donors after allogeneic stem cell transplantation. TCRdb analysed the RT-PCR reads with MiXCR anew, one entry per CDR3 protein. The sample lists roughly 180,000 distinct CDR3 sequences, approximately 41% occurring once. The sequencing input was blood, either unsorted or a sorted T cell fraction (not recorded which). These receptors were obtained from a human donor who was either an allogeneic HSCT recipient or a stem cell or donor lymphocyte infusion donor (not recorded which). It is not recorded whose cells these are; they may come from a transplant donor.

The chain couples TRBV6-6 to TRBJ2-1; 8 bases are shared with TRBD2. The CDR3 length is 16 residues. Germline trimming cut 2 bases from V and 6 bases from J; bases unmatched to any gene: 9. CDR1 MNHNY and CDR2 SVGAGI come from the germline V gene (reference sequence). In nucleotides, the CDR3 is TGTGCCAGCAGTTACCCCACCGGGAGGGGACGCAATGAGCAGTTCTTC. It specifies CASSYPTGRGRNEQFF.

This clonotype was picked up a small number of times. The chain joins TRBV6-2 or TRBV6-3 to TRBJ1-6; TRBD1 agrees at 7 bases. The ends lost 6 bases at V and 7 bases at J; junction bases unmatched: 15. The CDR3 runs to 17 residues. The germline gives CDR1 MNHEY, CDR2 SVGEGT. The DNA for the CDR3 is TGTGCCAGCAGCTACCAATTACAGGGGAGATGGAATTCACCCCTCCACTTT. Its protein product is CASSYQLQGRWNSPLHF.

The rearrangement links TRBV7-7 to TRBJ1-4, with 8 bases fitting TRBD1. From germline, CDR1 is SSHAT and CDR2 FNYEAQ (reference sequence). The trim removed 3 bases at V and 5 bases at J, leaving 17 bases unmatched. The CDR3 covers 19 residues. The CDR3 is CASSFFPTGGNTHNEKLFF. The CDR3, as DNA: TGTGCCAGCAGCTTCTTCCCTACAGGGGGGAATACGCACAATGAAAAACTGTTTTTT.

CDR3 residues: CASSQDQDGPEQFF. The DNA of the CDR3 is TGCGCCAGCAGCCAAGATCAGGACGGGCCCGAGCAGTTCTTC. The chain recombines TRBV4-3 with TRBJ2-1; D remains unclear. Germline-derived CDR1 and CDR2 are LGHNA and YSLEER. V was cut by 0 bases and J by 10 bases, with 13 bases left in between. The CDR3 consists of 14 residues.

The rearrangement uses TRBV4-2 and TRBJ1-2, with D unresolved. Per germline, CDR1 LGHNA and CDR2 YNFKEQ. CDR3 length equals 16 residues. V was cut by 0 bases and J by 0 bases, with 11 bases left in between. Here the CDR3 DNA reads TGTGCCAGCAGCCAAGAAAGGGTCGGAGCTAACTATGGCTACACCTTC. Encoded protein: CASSQERVGANYGYTF.

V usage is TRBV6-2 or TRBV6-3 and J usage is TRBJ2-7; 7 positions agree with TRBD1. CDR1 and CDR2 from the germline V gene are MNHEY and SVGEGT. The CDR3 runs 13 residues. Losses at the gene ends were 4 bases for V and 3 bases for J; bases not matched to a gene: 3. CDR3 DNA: TGTGCCAGCAGTTCGCGACAGGGCTACGAGCAGTACTTC. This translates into CASSSRQGYEQYF.

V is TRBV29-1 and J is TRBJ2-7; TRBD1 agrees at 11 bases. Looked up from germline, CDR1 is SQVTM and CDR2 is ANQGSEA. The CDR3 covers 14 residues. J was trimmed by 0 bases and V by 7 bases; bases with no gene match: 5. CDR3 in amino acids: CSALGQGASYEQYF. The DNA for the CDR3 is TGCAGCGCCCTAGGACAGGGGGCCTCCTACGAGCAGTACTTC.

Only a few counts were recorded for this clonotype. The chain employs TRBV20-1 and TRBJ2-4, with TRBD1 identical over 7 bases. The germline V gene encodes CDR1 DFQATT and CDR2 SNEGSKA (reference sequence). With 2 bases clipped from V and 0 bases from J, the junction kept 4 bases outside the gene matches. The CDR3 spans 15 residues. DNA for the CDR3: TGCAGTGCTAGACTACACAGGGGAGCCAAAAACATTCAGTACTTC. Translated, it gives CSARLHRGAKNIQYF.

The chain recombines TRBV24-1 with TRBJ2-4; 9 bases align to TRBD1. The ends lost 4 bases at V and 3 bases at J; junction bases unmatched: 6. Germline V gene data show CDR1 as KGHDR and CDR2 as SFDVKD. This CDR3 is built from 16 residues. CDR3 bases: TGTGCCACCAGTGAACGGGACAGGGAAGGCAAAAACATTCAGTACTTC. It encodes CATSERDREGKNIQYF.

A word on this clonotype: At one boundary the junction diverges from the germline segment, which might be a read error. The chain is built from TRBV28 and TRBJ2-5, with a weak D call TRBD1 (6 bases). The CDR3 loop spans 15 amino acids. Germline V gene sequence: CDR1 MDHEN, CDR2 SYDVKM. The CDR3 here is CASSLTGRWEETQYF. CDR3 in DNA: TGTGCCAGCAGTTTAACAGGGCGGTGGGAAGAAACCCAGTACTTC.